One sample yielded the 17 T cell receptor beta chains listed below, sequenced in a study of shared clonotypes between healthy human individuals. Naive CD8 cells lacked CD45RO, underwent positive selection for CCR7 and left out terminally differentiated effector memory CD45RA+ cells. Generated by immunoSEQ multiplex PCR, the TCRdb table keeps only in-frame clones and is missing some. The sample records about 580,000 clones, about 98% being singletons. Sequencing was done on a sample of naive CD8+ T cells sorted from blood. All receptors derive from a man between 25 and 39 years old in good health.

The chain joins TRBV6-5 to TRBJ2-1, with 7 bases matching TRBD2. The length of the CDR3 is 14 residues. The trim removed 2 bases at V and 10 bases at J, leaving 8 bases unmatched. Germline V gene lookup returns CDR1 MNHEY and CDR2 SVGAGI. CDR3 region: CASSYTGRQGEQFF. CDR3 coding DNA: TGTGCCAGCAGTTACACCGGGAGGCAAGGGGAGCAGTTCTTC.

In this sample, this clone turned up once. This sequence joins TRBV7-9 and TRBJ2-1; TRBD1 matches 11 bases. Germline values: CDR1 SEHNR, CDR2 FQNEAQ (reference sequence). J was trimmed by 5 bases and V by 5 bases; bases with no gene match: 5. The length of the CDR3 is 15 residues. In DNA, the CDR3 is TGTGCCAGCAGCCACGGACAGGGGGCAAACAATGAGCAGTTCTTC. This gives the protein CASSHGQGANNEQFF.

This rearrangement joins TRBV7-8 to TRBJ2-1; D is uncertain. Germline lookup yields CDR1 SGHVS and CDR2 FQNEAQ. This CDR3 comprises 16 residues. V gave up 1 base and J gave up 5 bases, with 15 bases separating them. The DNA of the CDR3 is TGTGCCAGCAGCTTAGTACTGGGCATAATCCACAATGAGCAGTTCTTC. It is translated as CASSLVLGIIHNEQFF.

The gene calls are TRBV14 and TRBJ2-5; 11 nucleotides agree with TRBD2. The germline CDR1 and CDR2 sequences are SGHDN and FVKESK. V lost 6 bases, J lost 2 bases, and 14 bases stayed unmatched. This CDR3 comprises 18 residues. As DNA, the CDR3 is TGTGCCAGCAGTGGACGGGAGAGACTAGCGGGGATACAAGAGACCCAGTACTTC. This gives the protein CASSGRERLAGIQETQYF.

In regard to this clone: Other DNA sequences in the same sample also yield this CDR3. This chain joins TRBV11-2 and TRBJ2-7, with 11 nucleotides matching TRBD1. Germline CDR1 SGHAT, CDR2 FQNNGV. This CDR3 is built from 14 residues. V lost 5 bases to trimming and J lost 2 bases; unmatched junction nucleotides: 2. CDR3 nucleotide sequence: TGTGCCAGCAGCCTGGGACAGGGGGCCTACGAGCAGTACTTC. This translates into CASSLGQGAYEQYF.

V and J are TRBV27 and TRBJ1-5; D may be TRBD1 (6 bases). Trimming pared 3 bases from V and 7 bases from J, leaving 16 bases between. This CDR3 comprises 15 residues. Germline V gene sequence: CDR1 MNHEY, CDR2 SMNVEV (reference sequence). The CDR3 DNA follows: TGTGCCAGCAGTTTTTTCAGGGACACACGACAGCCCCAGCATTTT. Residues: CASSFFRDTRQPQHF.

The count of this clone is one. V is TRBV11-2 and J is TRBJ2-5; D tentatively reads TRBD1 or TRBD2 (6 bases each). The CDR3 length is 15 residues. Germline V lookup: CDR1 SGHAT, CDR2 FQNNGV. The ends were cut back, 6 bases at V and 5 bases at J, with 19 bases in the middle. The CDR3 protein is CASSRLSTGRETQYF. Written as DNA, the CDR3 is TGTGCCAGCAGTCGTCTTTCAACAGGGAGGGAGACCCAGTACTTC.

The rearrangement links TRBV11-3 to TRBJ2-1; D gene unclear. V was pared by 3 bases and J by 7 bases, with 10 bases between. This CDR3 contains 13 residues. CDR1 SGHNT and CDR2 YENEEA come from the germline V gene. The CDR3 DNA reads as TGTGCCAGCAGCTTTGAAAGTTTTAATGAGCAGTTCTTC. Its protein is CASSFESFNEQFF.

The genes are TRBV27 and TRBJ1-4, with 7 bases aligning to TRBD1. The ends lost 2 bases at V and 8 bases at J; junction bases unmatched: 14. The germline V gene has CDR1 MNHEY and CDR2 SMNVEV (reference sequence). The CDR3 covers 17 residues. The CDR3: CASSLNPPTGWGEKLFF. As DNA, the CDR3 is TGTGCCAGCAGTTTAAACCCTCCGACAGGGTGGGGAGAAAAACTGTTTTTT. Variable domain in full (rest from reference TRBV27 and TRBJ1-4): EAQVTQNPRYLITVTGKKLTVTCSQNMNHEYMSWYRQDPGLGLRQIYYSMNVEVTDKGDVPEGYKVSRKEKRNFPLILESPSPNQTSLYFCASSLNPPTGWGEKLFFGSGTQLSVL.

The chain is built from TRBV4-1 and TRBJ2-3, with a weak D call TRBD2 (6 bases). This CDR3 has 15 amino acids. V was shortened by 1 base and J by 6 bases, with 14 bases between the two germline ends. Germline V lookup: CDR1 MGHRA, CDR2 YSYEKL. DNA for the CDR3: TGCGCCAGCAGCCAAGCGGGAGCTCCCAGCGATACGCAGTATTTT. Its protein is CASSQAGAPSDTQYF.

The CDR3 sequence: CASSQGILETQYF. The CDR3 bases are TGCGCCAGCAGCCAAGGGATCTTGGAGACCCAGTACTTC. V is TRBV4-1 and J is TRBJ2-5; no reliable D call. The length of the CDR3 is 13 residues. V lost 1 base to trimming and J lost 5 bases, with 8 bases between them. CDR1 is MGHRA and CDR2 is YSYEKL in the germline V gene.

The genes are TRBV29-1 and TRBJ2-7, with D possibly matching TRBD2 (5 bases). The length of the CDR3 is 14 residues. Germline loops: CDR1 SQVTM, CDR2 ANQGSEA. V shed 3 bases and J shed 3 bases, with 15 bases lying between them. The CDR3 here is CSVESHGEGYEQYF. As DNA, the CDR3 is TGCAGCGTTGAGAGCCACGGTGAGGGCTACGAGCAGTACTTC.

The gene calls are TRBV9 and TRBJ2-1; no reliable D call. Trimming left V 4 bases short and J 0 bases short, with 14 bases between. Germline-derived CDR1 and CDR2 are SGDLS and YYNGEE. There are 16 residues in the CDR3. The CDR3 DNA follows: TGTGCCAGCAGCCCCTTCGCGGCCAGCTCCTACAATGAGCAGTTCTTC. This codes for CASSPFAASSYNEQFF.

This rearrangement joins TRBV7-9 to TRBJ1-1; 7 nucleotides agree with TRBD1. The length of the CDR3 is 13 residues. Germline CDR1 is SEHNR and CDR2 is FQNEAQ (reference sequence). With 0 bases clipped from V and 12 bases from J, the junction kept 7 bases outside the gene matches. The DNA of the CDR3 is TGTGCCAGCAGCTTAGCGGGGACAGAGGGGCCTTTCTTT. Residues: CASSLAGTEGPFF.

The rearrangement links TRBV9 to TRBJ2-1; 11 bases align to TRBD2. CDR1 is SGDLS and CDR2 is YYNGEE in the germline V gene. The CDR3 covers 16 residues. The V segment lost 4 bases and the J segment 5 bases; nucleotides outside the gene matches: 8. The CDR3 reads CASSPRTSGLDNEQFF. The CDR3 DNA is TGTGCCAGCAGCCCAAGGACTAGCGGGCTCGACAATGAGCAGTTCTTC.

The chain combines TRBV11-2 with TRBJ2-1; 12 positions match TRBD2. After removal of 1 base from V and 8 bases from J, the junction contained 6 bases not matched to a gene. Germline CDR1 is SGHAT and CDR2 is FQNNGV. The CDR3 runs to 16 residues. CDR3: CASSLVWTSGAYEQFF. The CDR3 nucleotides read TGTGCCAGCAGCTTAGTATGGACTAGCGGGGCATATGAGCAGTTCTTC.

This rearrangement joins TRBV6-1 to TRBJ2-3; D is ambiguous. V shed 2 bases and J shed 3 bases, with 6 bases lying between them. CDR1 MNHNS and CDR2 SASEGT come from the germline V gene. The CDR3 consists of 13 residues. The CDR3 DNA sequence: TGTGCCAGCAGTGAACCCAATACAGATACGCAGTATTTT. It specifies CASSEPNTDTQYF.